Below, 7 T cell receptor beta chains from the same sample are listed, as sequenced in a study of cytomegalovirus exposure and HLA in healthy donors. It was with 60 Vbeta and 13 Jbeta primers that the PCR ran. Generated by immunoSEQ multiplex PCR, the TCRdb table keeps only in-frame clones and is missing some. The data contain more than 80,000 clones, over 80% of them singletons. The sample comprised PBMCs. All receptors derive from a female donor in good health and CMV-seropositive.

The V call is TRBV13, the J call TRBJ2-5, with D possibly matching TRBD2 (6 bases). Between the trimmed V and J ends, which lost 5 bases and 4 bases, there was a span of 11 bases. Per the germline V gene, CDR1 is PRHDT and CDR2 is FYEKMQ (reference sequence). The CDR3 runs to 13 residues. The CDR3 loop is CASSRWDSETQYF. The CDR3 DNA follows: TGTGCCAGCAGCCGCTGGGACTCAGAGACCCAGTACTTC.

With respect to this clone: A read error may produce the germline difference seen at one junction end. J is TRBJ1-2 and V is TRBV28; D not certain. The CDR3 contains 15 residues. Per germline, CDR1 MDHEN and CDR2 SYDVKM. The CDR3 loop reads CASSLTGSVTYGYPF. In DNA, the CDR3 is TGTGCCAGCAGTTTAACCGGAAGCGTTACCTATGGCTACCCCTTC.

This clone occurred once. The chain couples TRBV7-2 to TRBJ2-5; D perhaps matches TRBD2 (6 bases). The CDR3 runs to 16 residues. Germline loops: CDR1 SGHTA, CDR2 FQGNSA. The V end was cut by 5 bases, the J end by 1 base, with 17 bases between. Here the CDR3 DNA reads TGTGCCAGCAGCCCCTGGGACTCCGAAACCCAAGAGACCCAGTACTTC. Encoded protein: CASSPWDSETQETQYF.

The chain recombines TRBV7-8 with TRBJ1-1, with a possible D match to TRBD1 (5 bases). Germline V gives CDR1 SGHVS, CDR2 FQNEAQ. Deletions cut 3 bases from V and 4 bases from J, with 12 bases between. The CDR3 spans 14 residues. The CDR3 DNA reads TGTGCCAGCAGCTTCGCCAGGGTTGGCACTGAAGCTTTCTTT. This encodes CASSFARVGTEAFF.

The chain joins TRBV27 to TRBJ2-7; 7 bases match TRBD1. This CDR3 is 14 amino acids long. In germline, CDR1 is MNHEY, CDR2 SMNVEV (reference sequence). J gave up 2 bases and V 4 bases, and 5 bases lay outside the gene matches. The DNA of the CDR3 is TGTGCCAGCAGTTCTCGGGACAGCGCCTACGAGCAGTACTTC. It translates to CASSSRDSAYEQYF.

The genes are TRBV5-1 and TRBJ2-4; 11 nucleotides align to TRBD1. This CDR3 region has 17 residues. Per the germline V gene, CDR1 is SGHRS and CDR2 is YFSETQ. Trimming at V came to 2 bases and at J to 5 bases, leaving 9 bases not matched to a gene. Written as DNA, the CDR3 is TGCGCCAGCAGCTTAACCGGGACAGGGGGGGGCCAAAACATTCAGTACTTC. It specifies CASSLTGTGGGQNIQYF. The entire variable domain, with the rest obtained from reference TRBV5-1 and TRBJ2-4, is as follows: KAGVTQTPRYLIKTRGQQVTLSCSPISGHRSVSWYQQTPGQGLQFLFEYFSETQRNKGNFPGRFSGRQFSNSRSEMNVSTLELGDSALYLCASSLTGTGGGQNIQYFGAGTRLSVL.

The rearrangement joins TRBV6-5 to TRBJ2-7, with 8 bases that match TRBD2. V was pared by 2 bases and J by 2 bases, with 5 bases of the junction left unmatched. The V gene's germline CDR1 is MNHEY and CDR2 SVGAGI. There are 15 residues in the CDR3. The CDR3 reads CASSYSGSNTYEQYF. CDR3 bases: TGTGCCAGCAGTTACAGCGGGAGTAATACCTACGAGCAGTACTTC.